The T cell receptor beta chain under discussion was sequenced for a study of blood T cell repertoires in COVID-19. Looking at the study overall: Samples taken during acute and convalescent COVID-19 were collected in the United States, Italy and Spain. PBMCs, B-cell-depleted T cells, or T cells provided the cDNA or gDNA that made up the material.

How the authors handled the data: For nucleated cells, counts were estimated from reference gene primer amplification. Produced via immunoSEQ multiplex PCR; TCRdb's table is partial and in-frame only. V and J calls and clone size come straight from that table; D and trimming were deduced from the DNA. Of 200,000 to 250,000 clones in the sample, less than 85% were seen once. Trimming at V came to 4 bases and at J to 4 bases, leaving 7 bases not matched to a gene. There are 15 residues in the CDR3. The germline V gene encodes CDR1 LGHDT and CDR2 YNNKEL (reference sequence). This receptor was identified in an elderly woman with acute or convalescent COVID-19. The J gene is TRBJ1-5, the V gene TRBV3-1 (or the pseudogene TRBV3-2); 7 positions match TRBD1. The specimen sequenced was peripheral blood. DNA of the CDR3: TGTGCCAGCAGCCCACAGGGGCCGACGAATCAGCCCCAGCATTTT. It yields the protein CASSPQGPTNQPQHF.